This TCR beta chain is drawn from a study of CD8 T cells in Susac syndrome (dated by TCRdb to between 2019 and 2020). In terms of the full investigation: Of the Susac syndrome patients who were sequenced, under 10 were in clinical remission while 5 or 6 had clinically active disease. At blood withdrawal, Susac syndrome patients were therapy-naive, treated with corticosteroids (with IVIg additionally given to some), or treated with IVIg alone. Whether CD8+ T cell activation and differentiation in Susac syndrome was antigen driven was tested using repertoire sequencing. CD8+ T cell repertoire clonality was compared between about a dozen healthy donors, some 14 Susac syndrome patients and around 16 multiple sclerosis patients. Overall results and qualifications from the work: Looking at Susac-specific public clones, the researchers identified about 15 in the total CD8+ repertoire and four or five in the CD8+ TEMRA repertoire. The TCR sequencing and HLA analysis was acknowledged to have included a relatively small number of individuals. Clonal expansion was seen in Susac syndrome CD8+ repertoires, peaking in CD8+ TEMRA cells and being greater in clinically active patients than in remitting ones.

V lost 2 bases and J lost 6 bases; the stretch between them is 13 bases long. The CDR3 has 14 amino acids, counting the end cysteine and phenylalanine. The kept DNA is CDR3 alone, 42 bases in frame from the first base. CDR1 and CDR2, per the germline V gene, are SGHVS and FQNEAQ. RNA was extracted using the RNeasy kit, and roughly 0.5 to 1 microgram was reverse transcribed with random hexamers. The immunoSEQ multiplex PCR assay, which covers 54 Vbeta and 13 Jbeta segments, was used to amplify TCR beta CDR3 regions. To correct PCR amplification bias, a synthetic template baseline was used for both primer optimization and computational correction. In the authors' own workflow: Reads were assigned to V, D and J genes according to IMGT and analyzed in immunoSEQ Analyzer, with only productive sequences retained. Clonality was computed as one minus Shannon entropy normalized by log2 of the number of productive unique sequences. For each patient and control, public and private clones were evaluated among the 100 most prevalent clones. Susac-specific clones were defined as absent from healthy and MS cohorts, about 1,100 published viral clones and other ImmuneACCESS disease sequences. The public reads were quality trimmed at Q25 with fastp and then assembled into clones with MiXCR by TCRdb, keeping productive beta chains. Entries are consolidated by CDR3 protein sequence, retaining the most common genes and DNA. TCRdb's processing, not the authors' own work, is the source of the V and J calls. This sample is represented by 95,000 to 150,000 distinct CDR3 sequences; roughly 94% of them were singletons. Of the sample, 0.25% to 0.3% falls within the top ten clones.

Peripheral blood CD8+ and CD4+ T cells from healthy donors, Susac syndrome patients and multiple sclerosis patients were profiled by high-throughput TCR beta sequencing. Susac syndrome patients met recently defined diagnostic criteria for definite or probable disease. CD8+ TEMRA cells were enriched by FACS, while bulk CD8+ and CD4+ T cells were purified by magnetic negative isolation. Blood was drawn into EDTA tubes, processed within 24 hours, and PBMCs were isolated by density gradient centrifugation. PBMCs destined for TCR sequencing were cryopreserved in liquid nitrogen and later thawed in a 37 °C water bath. A purity of at least 90% was achieved for sorted or isolated CD4+, CD8+ and CD8+ TEMRA cells. About this clonotype: Its antigen target is currently unknown. No much larger clone is present one base from it, and per-base qualities are unavailable.

The material sequenced was CD8+ T cells from PBMCs. This sequence uses TRBV7-8 and TRBJ1-2; TRBD1 might be the D gene, on 5 matching bases. The clonotype originates from a human donor with Susac syndrome. The CDR3 corresponds to CASSLFAREDGYTF. Here is the DNA: TGTGCCAGCAGCTTATTTGCCAGGGAGGATGGCTACACCTTC.